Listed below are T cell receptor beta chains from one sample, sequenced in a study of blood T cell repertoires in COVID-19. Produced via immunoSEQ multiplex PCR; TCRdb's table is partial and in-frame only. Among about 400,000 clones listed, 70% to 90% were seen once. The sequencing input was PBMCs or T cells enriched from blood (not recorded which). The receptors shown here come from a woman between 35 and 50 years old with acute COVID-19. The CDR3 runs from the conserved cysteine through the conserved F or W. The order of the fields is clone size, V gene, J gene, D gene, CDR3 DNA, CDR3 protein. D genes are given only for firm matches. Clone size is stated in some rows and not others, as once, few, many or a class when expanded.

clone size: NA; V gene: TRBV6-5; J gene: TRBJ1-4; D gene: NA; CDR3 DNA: TGTGCCAGCAGTTACTCGATAGCATCGGGGGAAGAAAAACTGTTTTTT; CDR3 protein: CASSYSIASGEEKLFF
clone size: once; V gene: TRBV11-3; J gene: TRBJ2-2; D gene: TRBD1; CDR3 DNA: TGTGCCAGCAGTACCCCCGCTGGGACAGTATTTTTT; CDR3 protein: CASSTPAGTVFF
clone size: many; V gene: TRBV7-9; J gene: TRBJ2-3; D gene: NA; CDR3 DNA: TGTGCCAGCAGCTGGGGGCAGGGCATCGCAGATACGCAGTATTTT; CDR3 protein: CASSWGQGIADTQYF
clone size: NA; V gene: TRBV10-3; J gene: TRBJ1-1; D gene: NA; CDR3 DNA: TGTGCCATCAGTGAGTCGAAGGGAAGGGGGACTGAAGCTTTCTTT; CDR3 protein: CAISESKGRGTEAFF
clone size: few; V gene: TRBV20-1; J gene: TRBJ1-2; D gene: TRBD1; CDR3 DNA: TGCAGTGCTAGTAAGCGGGACAGGGTATACAACGATGGCTACACCTTC; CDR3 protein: CSASKRDRVYNDGYTF
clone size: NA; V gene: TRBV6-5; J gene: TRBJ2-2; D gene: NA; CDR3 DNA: TGTGCCAGCAGTTCGCGGGACGGCATCACCGGGGAGCTGTTTTTT; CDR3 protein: CASSSRDGITGELFF
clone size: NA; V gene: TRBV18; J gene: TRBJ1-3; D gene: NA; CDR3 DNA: TGTGCCAGCTCACCCCGCCCCATGACAGACTCATCTGGAAACACCATATATTTT; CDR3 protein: CASSPRPMTDSSGNTIYF
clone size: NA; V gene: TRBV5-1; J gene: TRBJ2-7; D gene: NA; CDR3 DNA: TGCGCCAGCACAACGGGGTCCAGCAGCTCCTACGAGCAGTACTTC; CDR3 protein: CASTTGSSSSYEQYF
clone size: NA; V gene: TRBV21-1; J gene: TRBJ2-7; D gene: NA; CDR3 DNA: TGTGCCAGCAGCAAAGAAGACACTCCCTACGAGCAGTACTTC; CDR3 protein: CASSKEDTPYEQYF
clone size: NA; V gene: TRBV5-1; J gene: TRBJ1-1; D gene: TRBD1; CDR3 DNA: TGCGCCAGCAGCTTCGGGACAGCCACTGAAGCTTTCTTT; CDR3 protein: CASSFGTATEAFF
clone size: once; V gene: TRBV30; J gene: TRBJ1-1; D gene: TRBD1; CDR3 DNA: TGTGCCTGGAGTCCGCGGCAGGGGGCGGCTTTCTTT; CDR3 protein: CAWSPRQGAAFF
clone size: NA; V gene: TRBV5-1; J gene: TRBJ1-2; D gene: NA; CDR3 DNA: TGCGCCAGCAGCTTGTGGCAGGGTGACGGCTACACCTTC; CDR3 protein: CASSLWQGDGYTF
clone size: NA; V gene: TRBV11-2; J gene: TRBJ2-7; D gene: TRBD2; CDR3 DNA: TGTGCCAGCAGCTTACGGCGGGAGTCCTACGAGCAGTACTTC; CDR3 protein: CASSLRRESYEQYF
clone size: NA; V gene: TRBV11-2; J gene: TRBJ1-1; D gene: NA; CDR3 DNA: TGTGCCAGCAGCTTAGTCAGGGGCGTCACTGAAGCTTTCTTT; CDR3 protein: CASSLVRGVTEAFF
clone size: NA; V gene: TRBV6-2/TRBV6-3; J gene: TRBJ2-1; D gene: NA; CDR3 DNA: TGTGCCAGCAGTTACCACCACTCCGAGCAGTTCTTC; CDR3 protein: CASSYHHSEQFF
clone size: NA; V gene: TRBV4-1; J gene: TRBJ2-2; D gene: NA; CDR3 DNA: TGCGCCAGCAGCAAGGGACTCGCCAGGGCCAGATACACCGGGGAGCTGTTTTTT; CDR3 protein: CASSKGLARARYTGELFF
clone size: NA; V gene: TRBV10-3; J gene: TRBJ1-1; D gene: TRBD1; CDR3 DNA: TGTGCCATCAGTGGGGACAGGGGGCAGACTGAAGCTTTCTTT; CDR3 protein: CAISGDRGQTEAFF
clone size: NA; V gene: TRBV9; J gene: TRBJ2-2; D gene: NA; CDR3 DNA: TGTGCCAGCAGCGCCAGTGGACAGTTCACCGGGGAGCTGTTTTTT; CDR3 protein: CASSASGQFTGELFF
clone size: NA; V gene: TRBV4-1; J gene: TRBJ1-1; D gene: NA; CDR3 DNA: TGCGCCAGCAGCCAAGTTTTGGGGGGAACTGAAGCTTTCTTT; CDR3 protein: CASSQVLGGTEAFF
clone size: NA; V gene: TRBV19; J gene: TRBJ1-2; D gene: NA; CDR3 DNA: TGTGCCAGTAGCGAAATGGACACATCCTATGGCTACACCTTC; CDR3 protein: CASSEMDTSYGYTF
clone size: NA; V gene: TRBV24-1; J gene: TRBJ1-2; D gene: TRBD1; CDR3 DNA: TGTGCCACCAGTGATCCGGGACAGGGGGCCTATGGCTACACCTTC; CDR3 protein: CATSDPGQGAYGYTF
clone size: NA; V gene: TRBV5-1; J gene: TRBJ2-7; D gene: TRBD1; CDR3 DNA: TGCGCCAGCAGCTTGGACAGGGGGCTCTACGAGCAGTACTTC; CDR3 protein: CASSLDRGLYEQYF
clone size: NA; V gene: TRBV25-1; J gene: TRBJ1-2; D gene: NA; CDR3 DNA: TGTGCCAGCAGTGAATCCCACGGTAACTATGGCTACACCTTC; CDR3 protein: CASSESHGNYGYTF
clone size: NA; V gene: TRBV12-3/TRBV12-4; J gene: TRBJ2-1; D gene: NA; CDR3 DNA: TGTGCCAGCTTCACAGGGTCCTACAATGAGCAGTTCTTC; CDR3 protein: CASFTGSYNEQFF
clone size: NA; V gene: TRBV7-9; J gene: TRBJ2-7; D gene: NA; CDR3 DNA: TGTGCCAGCAGCTTAGGACGGAGTACATTCTACGAGCAGTACTTC; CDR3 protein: CASSLGRSTFYEQYF
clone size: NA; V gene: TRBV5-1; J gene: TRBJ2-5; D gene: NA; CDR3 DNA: TGCGCCAGCAGCTTTGGCGGGGGCGTGGAGACCCAGTACTTC; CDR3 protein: CASSFGGGVETQYF
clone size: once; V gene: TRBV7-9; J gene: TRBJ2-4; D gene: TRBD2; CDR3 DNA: TGTGCCAGCAGCTTAGCGTTGCGGGGGGCGACCAAAAACATTCAGTACTTC; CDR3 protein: CASSLALRGATKNIQYF
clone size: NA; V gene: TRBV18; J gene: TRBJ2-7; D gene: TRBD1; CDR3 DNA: TGTGCCAGCTCCTCTCTGGACAGGGCCGAGCAGTACTTC; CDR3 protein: CASSSLDRAEQYF
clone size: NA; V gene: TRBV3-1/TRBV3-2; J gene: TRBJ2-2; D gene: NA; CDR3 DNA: TGTGCCAGCAGTCCGACAGTGGCGAACACCGGGGAGCTGTTTTTT; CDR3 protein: CASSPTVANTGELFF
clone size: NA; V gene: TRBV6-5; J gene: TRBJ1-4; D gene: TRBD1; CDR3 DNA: TGTGCCAGCAGTAGGGACAGGGAAGTCGAAAAACTGTTTTTT; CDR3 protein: CASSRDREVEKLFF
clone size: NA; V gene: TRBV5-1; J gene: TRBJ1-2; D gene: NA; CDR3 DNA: TGCGCCAGCAGCTTGGGGGGCGGAAACTATGGCTACACCTTC; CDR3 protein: CASSLGGGNYGYTF
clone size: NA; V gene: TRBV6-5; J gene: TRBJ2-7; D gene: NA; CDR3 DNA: TGTGCCAGCAGTTACTCGGGGACACGGAGCTCCTACGAGCAGTACTTC; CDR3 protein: CASSYSGTRSSYEQYF
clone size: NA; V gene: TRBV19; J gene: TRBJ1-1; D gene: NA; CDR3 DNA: TGTGCCAGTAGTAATCTCTCCTTCCTAACAGATAACACTGAAGCTTTCTTT; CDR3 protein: CASSNLSFLTDNTEAFF
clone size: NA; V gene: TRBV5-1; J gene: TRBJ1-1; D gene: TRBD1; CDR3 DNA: TGCGCCAGCGGCAAGACAGGGACGTACACTGAAGCTTTCTTT; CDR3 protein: CASGKTGTYTEAFF
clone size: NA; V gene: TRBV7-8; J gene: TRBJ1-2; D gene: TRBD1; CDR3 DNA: TGTGCCAGCAGCCCCGGTCAGGGGGTAGACTATGGCTACACCTTC; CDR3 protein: CASSPGQGVDYGYTF
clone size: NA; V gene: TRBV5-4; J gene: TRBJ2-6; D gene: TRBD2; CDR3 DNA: TGTGCCAGCACCTCCAGGAGTAGCGGGGATCCTTTCTCTGGGGCCAACGTCCTGACTTTC; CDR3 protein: CASTSRSSGDPFSGANVLTF
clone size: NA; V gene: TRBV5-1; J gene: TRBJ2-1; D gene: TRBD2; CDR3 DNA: TGCGCCAGCAGCTTTTTAGCGGGGGCGGGGAATGAGCAGTTCTTC; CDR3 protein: CASSFLAGAGNEQFF
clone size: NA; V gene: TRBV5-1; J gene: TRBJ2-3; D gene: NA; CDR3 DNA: TGCGCCAGCAGCTTGGAAGGGGATGCGACAGATACGCAGTATTTT; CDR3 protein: CASSLEGDATDTQYF
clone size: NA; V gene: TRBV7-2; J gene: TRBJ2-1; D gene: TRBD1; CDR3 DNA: TGTGCCAGCAGCACGGGACAGGGATACAATGAGCAGTTCTTC; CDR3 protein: CASSTGQGYNEQFF
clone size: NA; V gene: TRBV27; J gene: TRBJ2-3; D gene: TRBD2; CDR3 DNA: TGTGCCAGCGGACTAACTAGCGGCACAGATACGCAGTATTTT; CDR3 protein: CASGLTSGTDTQYF
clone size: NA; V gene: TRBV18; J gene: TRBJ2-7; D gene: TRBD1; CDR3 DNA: TGTGCCAGCTCACCAGGGGTCGGGACAGGGGTCGAGCAGTACTTC; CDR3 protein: CASSPGVGTGVEQYF
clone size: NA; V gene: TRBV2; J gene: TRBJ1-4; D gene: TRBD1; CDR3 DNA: TGTGCCAGCAGTGGACGGACAGGGATTAATGAAAAACTGTTTTTT; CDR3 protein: CASSGRTGINEKLFF
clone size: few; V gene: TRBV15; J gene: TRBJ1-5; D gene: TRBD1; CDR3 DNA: TGTGCCACCACACTAGATCAGGGGGCCGGGCAGCCCCAGCATTTT; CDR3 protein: CATTLDQGAGQPQHF
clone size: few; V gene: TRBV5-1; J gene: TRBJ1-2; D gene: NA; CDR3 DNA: TGCGCCAGCAGCTTGGCCGACCGGGGAGGCTACACCTTC; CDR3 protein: CASSLADRGGYTF
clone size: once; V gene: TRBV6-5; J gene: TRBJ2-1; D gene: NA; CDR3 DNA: TGTGCCAGCAGTTACGTTGGCAGCCAGGGGAATGAGCAGTTCTTC; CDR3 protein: CASSYVGSQGNEQFF
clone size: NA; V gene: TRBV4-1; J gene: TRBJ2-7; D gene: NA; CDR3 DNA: TGCGCCAGCAGCCAAGTTATAGGGGGTCTCGAGCAGTACTTC; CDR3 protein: CASSQVIGGLEQYF
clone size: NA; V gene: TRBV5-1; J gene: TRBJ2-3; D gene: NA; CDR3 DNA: TGCGCCAGCACAACAGGGAGCACAGATACGCAGTATTTT; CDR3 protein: CASTTGSTDTQYF
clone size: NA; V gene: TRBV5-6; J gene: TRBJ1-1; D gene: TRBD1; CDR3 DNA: TGTGCCAGCAGACCCCCCGGCAGGGCAGGGGGGGCTTTCTTT; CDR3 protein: CASRPPGRAGGAFF
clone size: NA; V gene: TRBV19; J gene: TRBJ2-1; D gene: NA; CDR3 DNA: TGTGCCAGTAGTGTCCTGGTGGGCAGCTCCTACAATGAGCAGTTCTTC; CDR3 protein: CASSVLVGSSYNEQFF
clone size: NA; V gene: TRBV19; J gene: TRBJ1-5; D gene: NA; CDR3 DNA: TGTGCCAGTAGTATAGATCACAACAATCAGCCCCAGCATTTT; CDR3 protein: CASSIDHNNQPQHF
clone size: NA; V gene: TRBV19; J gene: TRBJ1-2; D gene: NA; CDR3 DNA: TGTGCCAGTAGTATTGCCCCTCAGACCGGGGTTAGTTACACCTTC; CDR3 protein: CASSIAPQTGVSYTF
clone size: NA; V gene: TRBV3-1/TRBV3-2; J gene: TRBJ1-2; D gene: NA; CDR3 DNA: TGTGCCAGCAGCCAAGCCCAGGGAGGGGACTATGGCTACACCTTC; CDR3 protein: CASSQAQGGDYGYTF